This record concerns one T cell receptor (beta chain) sequence. Its antigen is as yet unknown. Looked up from germline, CDR1 is ENHRY and CDR2 is SYGVKD. The V and J ends lost 6 bases and 0 bases respectively, with 3 bases between them. This CDR3 is built from 11 residues. The source of the sample is a study of T-cell memory formation after mild COVID-19. MiXCR was run by TCRdb on the 5' RACE reads, yielding one entry per CDR3 protein. The table lists about half a million distinct CDR3 sequences, about 20% of them singletons. Whole-study findings and limits: In second-wave clones peaking day 37, SARS-CoV-2 specificity remained unconfirmed.

Specimen: PBMCs or a T cell subset sorted from them (not recorded which). The V gene is TRBV10-3, the J gene TRBJ2-7; no reliable D call. This TCR was recovered from an adult woman who had mild COVID-19 (a few samples of this study predate the infection). Cell type and time point are not known. This CDR3 is CAISYSYEQYF. The DNA for the CDR3 is TGTGCCATCAGCTACTCCTACGAGCAGTACTTC.